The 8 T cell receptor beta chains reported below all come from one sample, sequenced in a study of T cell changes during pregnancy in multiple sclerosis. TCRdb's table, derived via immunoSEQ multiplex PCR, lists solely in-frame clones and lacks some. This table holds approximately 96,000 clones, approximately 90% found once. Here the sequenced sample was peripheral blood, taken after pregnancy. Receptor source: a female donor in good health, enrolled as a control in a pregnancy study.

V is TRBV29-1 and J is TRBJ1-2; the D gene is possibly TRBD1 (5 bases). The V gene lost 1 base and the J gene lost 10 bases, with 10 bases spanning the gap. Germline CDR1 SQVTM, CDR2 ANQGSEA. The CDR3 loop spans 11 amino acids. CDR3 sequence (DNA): TGCAGCGTTGAAGGCAGGGTTGACTACACCTTC. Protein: CSVEGRVDYTF.

This chain's CDR3 is CASSETPGLHAVWTQYF. Written as DNA, the CDR3 is TGTGCCAGCAGTGAGACACCGGGACTACACGCAGTGTGGACCCAGTACTTC. The chain has TRBV6-1 and TRBJ2-5; 7 bases align to TRBD2. Unmatched junction bases numbered 17, after V lost 3 bases and J lost 7 bases. Germline V gene sequence: CDR1 MNHNS, CDR2 SASEGT. This CDR3 region has 17 residues.

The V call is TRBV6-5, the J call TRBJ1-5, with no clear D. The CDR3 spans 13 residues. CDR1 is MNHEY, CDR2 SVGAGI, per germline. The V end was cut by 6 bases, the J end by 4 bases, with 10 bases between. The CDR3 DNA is TGTGCCAGCAGCTTCCGGGAAAATCAGCCCCAGCATTTT. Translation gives CASSFRENQPQHF.

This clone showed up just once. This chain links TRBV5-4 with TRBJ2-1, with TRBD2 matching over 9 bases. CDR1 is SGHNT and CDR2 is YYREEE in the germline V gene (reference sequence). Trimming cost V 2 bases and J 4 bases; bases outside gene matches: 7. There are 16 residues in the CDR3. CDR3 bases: TGTGCCAGCAGCTTACCGGCGACTAGCGGTTACAATGAGCAGTTCTTC. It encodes CASSLPATSGYNEQFF.

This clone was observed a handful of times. CDR3 nucleotides: TGCGCCAGCAGCTTAACCAGACAGGACACTGAAGCTTTCTTT. Protein: CASSLTRQDTEAFF. The genes are TRBV5-1 and TRBJ1-1; tentative D call: TRBD1 (6 bases). Germline V CDR1 and CDR2: SGHRS, YFSETQ. The length of the CDR3 is 14 residues. Trimming cost V 2 bases and J 3 bases, with 11 bases left between them.

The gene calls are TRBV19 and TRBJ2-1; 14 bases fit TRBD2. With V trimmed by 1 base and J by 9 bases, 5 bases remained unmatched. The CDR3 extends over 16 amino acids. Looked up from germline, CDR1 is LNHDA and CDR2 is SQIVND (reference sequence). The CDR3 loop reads CASSIVGLAGATEQFF. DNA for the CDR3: TGTGCCAGTAGTATAGTGGGACTAGCGGGAGCTACTGAGCAGTTCTTC. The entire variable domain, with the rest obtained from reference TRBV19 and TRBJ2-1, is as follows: DGGITQSPKYLFRKEGQNVTLSCEQNLNHDAMYWYRQDPGQGLRLIYYSQIVNDFQKGDIAEGYSVSREKKESFPLTVTSAQKNPTAFYLCASSIVGLAGATEQFFGPGTRLTVL.

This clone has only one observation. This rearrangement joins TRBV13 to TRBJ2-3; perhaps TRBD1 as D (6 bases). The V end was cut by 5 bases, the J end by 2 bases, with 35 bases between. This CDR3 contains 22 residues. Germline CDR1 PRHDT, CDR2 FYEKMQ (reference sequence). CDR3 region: CASSDKKSTGSGVPVVTDTQYF. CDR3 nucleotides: TGTGCCAGCAGCGACAAAAAAAGTACAGGGTCCGGAGTCCCTGTCGTCACAGATACGCAGTATTTT.

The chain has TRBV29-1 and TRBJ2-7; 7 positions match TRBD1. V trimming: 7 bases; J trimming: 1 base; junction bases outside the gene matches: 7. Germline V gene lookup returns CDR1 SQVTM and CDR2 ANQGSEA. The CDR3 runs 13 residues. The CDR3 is CSASRDRSYEQYF. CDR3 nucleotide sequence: TGCAGCGCCAGCCGGGACAGATCCTACGAGCAGTACTTC.